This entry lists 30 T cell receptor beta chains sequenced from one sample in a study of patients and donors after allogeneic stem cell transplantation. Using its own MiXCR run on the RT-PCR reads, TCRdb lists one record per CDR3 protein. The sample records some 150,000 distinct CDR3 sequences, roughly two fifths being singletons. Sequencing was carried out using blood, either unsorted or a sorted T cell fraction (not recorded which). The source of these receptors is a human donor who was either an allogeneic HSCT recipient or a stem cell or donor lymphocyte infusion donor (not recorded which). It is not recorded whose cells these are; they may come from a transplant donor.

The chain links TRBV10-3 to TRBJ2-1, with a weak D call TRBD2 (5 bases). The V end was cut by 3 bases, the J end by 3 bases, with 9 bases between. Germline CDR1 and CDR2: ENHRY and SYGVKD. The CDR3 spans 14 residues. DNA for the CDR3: TGTGCCATCAGTGACCCCGGACTCTACAATGAGCAGTTCTTC. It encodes CAISDPGLYNEQFF.

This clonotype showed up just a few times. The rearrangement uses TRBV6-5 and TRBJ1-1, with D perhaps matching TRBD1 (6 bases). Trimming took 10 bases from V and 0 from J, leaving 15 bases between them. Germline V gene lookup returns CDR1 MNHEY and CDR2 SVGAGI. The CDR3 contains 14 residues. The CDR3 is CATTGQRLNTEAFF. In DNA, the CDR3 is TGTGCCACTACAGGACAGCGGCTGAACACTGAAGCTTTCTTT.

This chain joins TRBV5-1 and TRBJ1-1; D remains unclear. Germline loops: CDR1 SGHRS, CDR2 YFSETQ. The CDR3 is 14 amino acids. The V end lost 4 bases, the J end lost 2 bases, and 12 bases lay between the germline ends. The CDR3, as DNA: TGCGCCAGCAGCCGGGATGGAGCCAACACTGAAGCTTTCTTT. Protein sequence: CASSRDGANTEAFF.

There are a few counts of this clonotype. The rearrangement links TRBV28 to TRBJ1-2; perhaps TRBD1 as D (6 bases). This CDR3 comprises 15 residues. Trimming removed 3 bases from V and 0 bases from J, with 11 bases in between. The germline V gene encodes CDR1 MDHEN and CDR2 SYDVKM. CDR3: CASSFRGTTNYGYTF. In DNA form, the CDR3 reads TGTGCCAGCAGTTTCAGGGGAACAACTAACTATGGCTACACCTTC.

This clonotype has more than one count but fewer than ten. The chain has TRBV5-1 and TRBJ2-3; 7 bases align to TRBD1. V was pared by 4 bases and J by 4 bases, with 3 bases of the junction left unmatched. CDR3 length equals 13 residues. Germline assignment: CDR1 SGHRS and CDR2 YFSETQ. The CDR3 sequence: CASSGQGADTQYF. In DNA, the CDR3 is TGCGCCAGCAGCGGCCAGGGGGCAGATACGCAGTATTTT.

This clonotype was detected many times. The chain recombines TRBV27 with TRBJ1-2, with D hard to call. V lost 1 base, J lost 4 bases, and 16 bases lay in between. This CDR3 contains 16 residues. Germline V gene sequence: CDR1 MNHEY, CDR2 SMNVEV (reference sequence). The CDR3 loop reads CASSLYPERLSYGYTF. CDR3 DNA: TGTGCCAGCAGTTTATACCCAGAGCGATTGAGCTATGGCTACACCTTC.

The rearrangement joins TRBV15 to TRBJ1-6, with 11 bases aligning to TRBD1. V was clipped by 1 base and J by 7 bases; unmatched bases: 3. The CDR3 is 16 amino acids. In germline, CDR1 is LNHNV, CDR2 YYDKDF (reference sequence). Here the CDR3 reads CATSRGTGGGNSPLHF. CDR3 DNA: TGTGCCACCAGCAGAGGGACAGGGGGCGGAAATTCACCCCTCCACTTT.

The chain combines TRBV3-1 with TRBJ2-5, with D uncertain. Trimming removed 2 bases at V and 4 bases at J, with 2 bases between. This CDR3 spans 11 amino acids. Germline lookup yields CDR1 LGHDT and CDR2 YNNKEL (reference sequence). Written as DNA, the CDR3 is TGTGCCAGCAGCCAATTAGAGACCCAGTACTTC. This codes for CASSQLETQYF.

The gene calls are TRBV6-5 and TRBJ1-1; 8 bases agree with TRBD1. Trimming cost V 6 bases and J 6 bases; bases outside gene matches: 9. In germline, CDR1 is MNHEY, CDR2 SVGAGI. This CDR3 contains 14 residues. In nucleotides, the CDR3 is TGTGCCAGCAGACTACTCGACAGGGGCTCTGAAGCTTTCTTT. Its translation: CASRLLDRGSEAFF.

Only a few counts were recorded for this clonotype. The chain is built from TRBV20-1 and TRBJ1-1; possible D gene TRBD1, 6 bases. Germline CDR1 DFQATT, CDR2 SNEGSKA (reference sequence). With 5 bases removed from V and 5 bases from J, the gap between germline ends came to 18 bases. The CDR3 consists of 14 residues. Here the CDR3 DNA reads TGCAGTGCTGCGCCTAACGCAGGGGTTACTGAAGCTTTCTTT. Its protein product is CSAAPNAGVTEAFF.

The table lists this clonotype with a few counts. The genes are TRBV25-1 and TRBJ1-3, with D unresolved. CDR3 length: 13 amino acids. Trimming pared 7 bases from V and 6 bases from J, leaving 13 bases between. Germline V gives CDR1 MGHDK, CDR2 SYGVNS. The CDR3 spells CASTGPGENTIYF. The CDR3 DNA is TGTGCCAGCACCGGGCCCGGAGAAAACACCATATATTTT.

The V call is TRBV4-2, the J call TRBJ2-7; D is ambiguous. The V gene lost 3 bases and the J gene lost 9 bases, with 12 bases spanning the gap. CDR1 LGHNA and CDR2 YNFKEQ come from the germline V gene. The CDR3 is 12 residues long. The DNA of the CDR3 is TGTGCCAGCAGCCAGCCCACCACCGGGCAGTACTTC. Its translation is CASSQPTTGQYF.

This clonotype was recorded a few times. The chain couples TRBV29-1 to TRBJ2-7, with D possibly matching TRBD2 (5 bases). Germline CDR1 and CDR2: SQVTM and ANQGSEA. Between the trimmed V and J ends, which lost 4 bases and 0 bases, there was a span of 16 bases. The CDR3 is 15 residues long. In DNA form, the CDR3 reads TGCAGCGTTGTCGGGGTCTTCTCCTCCTCCTACGAGCAGTACTTC. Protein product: CSVVGVFSSSYEQYF.

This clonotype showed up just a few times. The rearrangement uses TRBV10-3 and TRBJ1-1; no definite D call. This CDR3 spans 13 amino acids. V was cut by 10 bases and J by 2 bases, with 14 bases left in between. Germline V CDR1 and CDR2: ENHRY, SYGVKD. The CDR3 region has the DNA TGTGCCAGCCGAAGCGAGGGAAACACTGAAGCTTTCTTT. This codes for CASRSEGNTEAFF.

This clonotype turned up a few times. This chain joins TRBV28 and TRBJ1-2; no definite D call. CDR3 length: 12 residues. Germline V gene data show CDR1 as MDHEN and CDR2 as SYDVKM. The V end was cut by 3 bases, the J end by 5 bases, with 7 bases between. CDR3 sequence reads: CASSFFGYGYTF. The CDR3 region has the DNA TGTGCCAGCAGTTTCTTCGGGTATGGCTACACCTTC.

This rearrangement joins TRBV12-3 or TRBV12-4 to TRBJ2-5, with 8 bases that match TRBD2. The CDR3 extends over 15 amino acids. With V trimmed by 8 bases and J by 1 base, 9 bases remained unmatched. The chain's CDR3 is CASPGRGGLQETQYF. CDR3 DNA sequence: TGTGCCAGCCCAGGACGGGGGGGACTCCAAGAGACCCAGTACTTC.

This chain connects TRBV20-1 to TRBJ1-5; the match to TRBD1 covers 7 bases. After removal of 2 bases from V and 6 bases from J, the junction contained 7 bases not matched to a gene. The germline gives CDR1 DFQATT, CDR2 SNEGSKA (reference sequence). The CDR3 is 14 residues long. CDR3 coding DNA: TGCAGTGCTAGACCCGACAGGGAACGTCAGCCCCAGCATTTT. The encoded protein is CSARPDRERQPQHF.

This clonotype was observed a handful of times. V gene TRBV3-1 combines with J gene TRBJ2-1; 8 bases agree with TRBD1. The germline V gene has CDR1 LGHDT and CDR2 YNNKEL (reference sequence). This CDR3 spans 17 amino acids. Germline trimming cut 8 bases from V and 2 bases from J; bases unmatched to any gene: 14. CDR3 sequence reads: CASALYHRGNTYNEQFF. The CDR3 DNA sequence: TGTGCCAGCGCCCTTTACCACAGGGGGAACACCTACAATGAGCAGTTCTTC.

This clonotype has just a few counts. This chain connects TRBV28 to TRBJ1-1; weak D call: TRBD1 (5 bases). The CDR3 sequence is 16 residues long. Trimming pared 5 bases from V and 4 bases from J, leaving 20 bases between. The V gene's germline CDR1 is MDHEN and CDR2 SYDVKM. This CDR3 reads CASSPRAFLGSTEAFF. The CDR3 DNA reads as TGTGCCAGCAGTCCCAGGGCCTTCCTGGGTTCCACTGAAGCTTTCTTT. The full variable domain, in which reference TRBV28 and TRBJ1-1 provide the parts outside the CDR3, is DVKVTQSSRYLVKRTGEKVFLECVQDMDHENMFWYRQDPGLGLRLIYFSYDVKMKEKGDIPEGYSVSREKKERFSLILESASTNQTSMYLCASSPRAFLGSTEAFFGQGTRLTVV.

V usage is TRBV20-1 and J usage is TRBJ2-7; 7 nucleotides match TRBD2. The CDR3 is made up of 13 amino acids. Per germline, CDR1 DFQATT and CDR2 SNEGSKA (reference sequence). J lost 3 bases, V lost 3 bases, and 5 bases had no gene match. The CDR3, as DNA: TGCAGTGCTAGCACTAGCGTGGACTACGAGCAGTACTTC. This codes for CSASTSVDYEQYF.

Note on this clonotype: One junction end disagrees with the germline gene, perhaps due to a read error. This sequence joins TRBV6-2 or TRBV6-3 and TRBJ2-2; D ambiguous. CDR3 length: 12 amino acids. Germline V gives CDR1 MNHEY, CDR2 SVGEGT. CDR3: CASSYPVSELFF. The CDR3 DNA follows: TGTGCCAGCAGTTACCCAGTGAGCGAGCTGTTTTTC.

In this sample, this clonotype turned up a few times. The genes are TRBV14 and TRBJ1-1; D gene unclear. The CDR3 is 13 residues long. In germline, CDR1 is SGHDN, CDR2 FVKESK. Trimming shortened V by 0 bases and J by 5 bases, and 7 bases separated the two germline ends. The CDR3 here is CASSQETRTEAFF. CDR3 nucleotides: TGTGCCAGCAGCCAAGAAACGCGGACTGAAGCTTTCTTT.

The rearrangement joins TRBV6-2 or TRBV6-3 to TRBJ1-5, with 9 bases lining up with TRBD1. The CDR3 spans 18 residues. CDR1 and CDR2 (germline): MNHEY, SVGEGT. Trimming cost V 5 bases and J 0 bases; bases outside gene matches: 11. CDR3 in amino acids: CASSHYGTGILSNQPQHF. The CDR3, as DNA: TGTGCCAGCAGTCACTACGGGACAGGGATCCTTAGCAATCAGCCCCAGCATTTT.

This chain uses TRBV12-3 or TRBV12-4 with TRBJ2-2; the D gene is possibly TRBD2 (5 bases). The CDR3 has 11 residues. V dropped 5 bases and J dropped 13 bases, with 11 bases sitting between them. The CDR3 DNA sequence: TGTGCCAGCAGTCCTGCAGCGGCGCTGTTTTTT. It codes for CASSPAAALFF.

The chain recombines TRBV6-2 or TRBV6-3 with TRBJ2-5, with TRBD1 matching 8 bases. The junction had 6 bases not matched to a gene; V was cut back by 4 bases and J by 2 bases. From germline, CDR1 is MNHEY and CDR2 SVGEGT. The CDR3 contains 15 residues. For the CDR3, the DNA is TGTGCCAGCAGTTTCGTCGGACAGGGACAAGAGACCCAGTACTTC. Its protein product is CASSFVGQGQETQYF.

The CDR3 spells CASSLDWGTNEKLFF. As DNA, the CDR3 is TGCGCCAGCAGCTTGGATTGGGGGACTAATGAAAAACTGTTTTTT. The gene calls are TRBV5-1 and TRBJ1-4, with D perhaps TRBD1 (5 bases). This CDR3 region has 15 residues. The germline V gene encodes CDR1 SGHRS and CDR2 YFSETQ. The V gene lost 0 bases and the J gene lost 2 bases, with 8 bases spanning the gap.

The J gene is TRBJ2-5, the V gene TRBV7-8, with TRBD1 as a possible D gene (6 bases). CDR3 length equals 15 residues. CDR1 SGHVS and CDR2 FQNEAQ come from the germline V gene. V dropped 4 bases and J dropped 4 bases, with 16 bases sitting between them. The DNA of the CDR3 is TGTGCCAGCAGCTCATACAGGGATCTAGGAGAGACCCAGTACTTC. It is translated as CASSSYRDLGETQYF.

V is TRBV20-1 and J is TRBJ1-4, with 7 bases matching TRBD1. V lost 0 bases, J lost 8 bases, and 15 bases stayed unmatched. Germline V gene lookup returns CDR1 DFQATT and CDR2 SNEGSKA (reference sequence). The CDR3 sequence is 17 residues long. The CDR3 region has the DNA TGCAGTGCTAGAGATCCTTACAAACAGGGGCCAGCGGAAAAACTGTTTTTT. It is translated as CSARDPYKQGPAEKLFF.

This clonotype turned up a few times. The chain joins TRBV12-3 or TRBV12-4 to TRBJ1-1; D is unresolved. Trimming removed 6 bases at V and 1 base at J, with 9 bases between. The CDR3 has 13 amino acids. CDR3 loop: CASSAGANTEAFF. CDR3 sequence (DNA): TGTGCCAGCAGCGCGGGAGCGAACACTGAAGCTTTCTTT.

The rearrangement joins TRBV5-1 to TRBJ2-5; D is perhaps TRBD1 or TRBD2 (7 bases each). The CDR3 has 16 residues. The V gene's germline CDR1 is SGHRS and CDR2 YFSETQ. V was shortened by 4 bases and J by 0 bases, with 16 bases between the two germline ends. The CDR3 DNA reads TGCGCCAGCAGCCCCTCCAGGGGGGGGTACCAAGAGACCCAGTACTTC. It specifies CASSPSRGGYQETQYF.